The rows below give T cell receptor beta chains drawn from one sample of a study of T cell changes during pregnancy in multiple sclerosis. Produced via immunoSEQ multiplex PCR; TCRdb's table is partial and in-frame only. The sample shows under 50,000 clones, 80% to 95% of them seen only once. This specimen was CD4+ T cells from peripheral blood mononuclear cells, taken in the first trimester of pregnancy. The receptors come from a female donor with multiple sclerosis, enrolled in a pregnancy study. Both conserved end residues are part of each CDR3.

J	V	CDR3
TRBJ1-2	TRBV19	CASSIGGRATYGYTF
TRBJ1-2	TRBV4-3	CASSQERHTGGTF
TRBJ1-2	TRBV19	CASSIRDRDGYTF
TRBJ1-1	TRBV6-5	CASSTKYRGGTEAFF
TRBJ2-4	TRBV5-1	CASSAGTGSNIQYF
TRBJ2-3	TRBV7-8	CASSLHGPRSTDTQYF
TRBJ2-1	TRBV5-1	CASSLTLAGVSGEQFF
TRBJ2-2	TRBV5-1	CASSAEPQQVSTGELFF
TRBJ1-4	TRBV10-3	CAISFQGFNEKLFF
TRBJ2-3	TRBV19	CASSILASGAAHTQYF
TRBJ2-7	TRBV4-3	CASSQARDRYVYEQYF
TRBJ2-1	TRBV6-6	CASRLLHGTGGVEQFF
TRBJ1-5	TRBV19	CASSITLSGNQPQHF
TRBJ1-5	TRBV28	CASSSILRRRGNQPQHF
TRBJ2-5	TRBV13	CASSSRTSGVGTQYF
TRBJ2-5	TRBV6-1	CASSVGLAGLQETQYF
TRBJ2-6	TRBV2	CARRPMGGRSGANVLTF
TRBJ2-3	TRBV7-2	CASSFNLASGDTQYF
TRBJ1-5	TRBV19	CASKERDFSNQPQHF
TRBJ1-2	TRBV28	CASSLPDRGLWWNYGYTF
TRBJ2-5	TRBV27	CASSRGPPETQYF
TRBJ2-3	TRBV2	CASAPSGTSGRRTDTQYF
TRBJ2-7	TRBV5-1	CASSNLAGGRKTYEQYF
TRBJ2-3	TRBV7-6	CASSLGTSGGDTQYF
TRBJ2-1	TRBV6-4	CASSGLAGGTYNEQFF
TRBJ1-4	TRBV30	CAWSQQGAGEKLFF
TRBJ2-1	TRBV5-1	CASSLARGRLAVPYNEQFF
TRBJ1-3	TRBV28	CASSLDEAGIQGNTIYF
TRBJ1-1	TRBV27	CASSFSGNTEAFF
TRBJ2-3	TRBV7-2	CASSLALAGTDTQYF